This T cell receptor (beta chain) was retrieved from a study of siplizumab effects on memory and regulatory T cells. Regarding the study as a whole: Proliferating Tregs taken from siplizumab cultures were not shown to have a confirmed suppressive function. Roughly 80-97% of proliferating CD4+ or CD8+ clones defied assignment to a naive or memory phenotype.

This clone appeared once. Its target is not known. The CDR3 covers 13 residues. The V end lost 5 bases, the J end lost 1 base, and 8 bases lay between the germline ends. Looked up from germline, CDR1 is SEHNR and CDR2 is FQNEAQ (reference sequence). Per sample, about 10^5 TCR templates underwent assay. Libraries were prepared by immunoSEQ multiplex PCR; TCRdb keeps only in-frame clonotypes and omits some of them. Found here are some 97,000 clones, about 91% of them singletons; the top ten hold just over 2.5%. The chain employs TRBV7-9 and TRBJ1-1, with TRBD1 as a possible D gene (5 bases). This TCR was recovered from a human donor in good health. Some clones in this sample may be carry-over from other donors' samples. The specimen was CD4+ T cells sorted from blood. The CDR3 DNA reads TGTGCCAGCAGCCAAACAGGGAACACTGAAGCTTTCTTT. It encodes CASSQTGNTEAFF.